These T cell receptor beta chains were read from a single sample in a study of cytomegalovirus exposure and HLA in healthy donors. Profiled with immunoSEQ multiplex PCR; TCRdb holds only in-frame clones, not every one. The top ten hold around 6.6% of the sample, which has 160,000 or so clones, around 80% seen once. Sequencing was carried out using PBMCs. These TCRs come from a male donor in good health and CMV-seropositive. Both conserved end residues are part of each CDR3. A D gene is named only where the DNA matches it firmly. The size entry is marked missing in some rows and otherwise reads once, few, many or a size class.

cdr3_aa: CASSQDEAGRSYEQYF; cdr3_nt: TGCGCCAGCAGCCAGGATGAAGCGGGACGCTCCTACGAGCAGTACTTC; clone_size: NA; j_call: TRBJ2-7; v_call: TRBV4-1; d_call: TRBD2
cdr3_aa: CASSLVASGFGTQYF; cdr3_nt: TGTGCCAGCAGCTTAGTGGCTAGCGGGTTTGGTACGCAGTATTTT; clone_size: few; j_call: TRBJ2-3; v_call: TRBV11-3; d_call: TRBD2
cdr3_aa: CASSQGLAGLVSTDTQYF; cdr3_nt: TGTGCCAGCAGCCAGGGACTAGCGGGGTTAGTTAGCACAGATACGCAGTATTTT; clone_size: NA; j_call: TRBJ2-3; v_call: TRBV5-4; d_call: TRBD2
cdr3_aa: CASGGDGTAVYEQYF; cdr3_nt: TGTGCCAGCGGAGGGGATGGAACGGCAGTCTACGAGCAGTACTTC; clone_size: NA; j_call: TRBJ2-7; v_call: TRBV9; d_call: NA
cdr3_aa: CASSLAMAGVGTGELFF; cdr3_nt: TGTGCCAGCAGCTTAGCGATGGCGGGAGTGGGTACCGGGGAGCTGTTTTTT; clone_size: NA; j_call: TRBJ2-2; v_call: TRBV11-2; d_call: TRBD2
cdr3_aa: CASNELGGRRFF; cdr3_nt: TGTGCCAGTAACGAACTAGGAGGACGCCGGTTCTTC; clone_size: NA; j_call: TRBJ2-1; v_call: TRBV19; d_call: NA
cdr3_aa: CASTREVLGEETQYF; cdr3_nt: TGTGCCAGCACGCGGGAGGTTTTAGGGGAAGAGACCCAGTACTTC; clone_size: NA; j_call: TRBJ2-5; v_call: TRBV2; d_call: TRBD2
cdr3_aa: CASSLGALDTQYF; cdr3_nt: TGTGCCAGCAGCCTCGGTGCACTAGATACGCAGTATTTT; clone_size: few; j_call: TRBJ2-3; v_call: TRBV7-2; d_call: NA
cdr3_aa: CASSTAGTSAYNEQFF; cdr3_nt: TGTGCCAGTAGTACAGCCGGGACTAGCGCCTACAATGAGCAGTTCTTC; clone_size: NA; j_call: TRBJ2-1; v_call: TRBV19; d_call: TRBD2
cdr3_aa: CASSLDGRSSEKLFF; cdr3_nt: TGTGCCAGTAGTCTGGACGGGAGGTCGAGTGAAAAACTGTTTTTT; clone_size: NA; j_call: TRBJ1-4; v_call: TRBV19; d_call: NA
cdr3_aa: CAWSVRAGGGIGSPLHF; cdr3_nt: TGTGCCTGGAGTGTTCGGGCCGGGGGTGGAATTGGCTCACCCCTCCACTTT; clone_size: NA; j_call: TRBJ1-6; v_call: TRBV30; d_call: NA
cdr3_aa: CASSRHISSYNEQFF; cdr3_nt: TGTGCCAGCAGCCGACACATCAGCTCCTACAATGAGCAGTTCTTC; clone_size: NA; j_call: TRBJ2-1; v_call: TRBV6-5; d_call: NA
cdr3_aa: CASGARAADTQYF; cdr3_nt: TGTGCCAGCGGCGCGCGGGCGGCAGATACGCAGTATTTT; clone_size: NA; j_call: TRBJ2-3; v_call: TRBV6-6; d_call: NA
cdr3_aa: CASSFTSSGYEQYF; cdr3_nt: TGTGCCAGCAGTTTTACGTCTAGCGGATACGAGCAGTACTTC; clone_size: NA; j_call: TRBJ2-7; v_call: TRBV28; d_call: TRBD2
cdr3_aa: CASSPDRDTGELFF; cdr3_nt: TGTGCCAGCAGCCCGGACAGGGATACCGGGGAGCTGTTTTTT; clone_size: few; j_call: TRBJ2-2; v_call: TRBV6-4; d_call: TRBD1
cdr3_aa: CASTGGGQGVYEQYF; cdr3_nt: TGTGCCAGTACTGGTGGGGGACAGGGGGTTTACGAGCAGTACTTC; clone_size: NA; j_call: TRBJ2-7; v_call: TRBV19; d_call: TRBD1
cdr3_aa: CASSLTGPYSNQPQHF; cdr3_nt: TGCGCCAGCAGCCTGACAGGACCGTATAGCAATCAGCCCCAGCATTTT; clone_size: NA; j_call: TRBJ1-5; v_call: TRBV5-1; d_call: NA
cdr3_aa: CASKIPGQETQYF; cdr3_nt: TGTGCCAGCAAGATTCCAGGGCAAGAGACCCAGTACTTC; clone_size: NA; j_call: TRBJ2-5; v_call: TRBV28; d_call: NA
cdr3_aa: CASSLSDRGPYEQYF; cdr3_nt: TGCGCCAGCAGCTTGTCGGACAGGGGGCCCTACGAGCAGTACTTC; clone_size: NA; j_call: TRBJ2-7; v_call: TRBV5-1; d_call: TRBD1
cdr3_aa: CASRPGELSSTDTQYF; cdr3_nt: TGTGCCAGCAGGCCAGGGGAGCTCTCTAGCACAGATACGCAGTATTTT; clone_size: NA; j_call: TRBJ2-3; v_call: TRBV28; d_call: NA
cdr3_aa: CASSTWSGIETDTQYF; cdr3_nt: TGTGCCAGCAGCACCTGGAGCGGGATTGAGACAGATACGCAGTATTTT; clone_size: NA; j_call: TRBJ2-3; v_call: TRBV5-4; d_call: TRBD2
cdr3_aa: CASSQDIGQVGNTIYF; cdr3_nt: TGCGCCAGCAGCCAAGATATAGGACAGGTCGGAAACACCATATATTTT; clone_size: NA; j_call: TRBJ1-3; v_call: TRBV4-3; d_call: TRBD1
cdr3_aa: CASSLGIDRGGNEQFF; cdr3_nt: TGTGCCAGCAGCTTGGGGATTGACAGGGGTGGCAATGAGCAGTTCTTC; clone_size: NA; j_call: TRBJ2-1; v_call: TRBV5-4; d_call: TRBD1
cdr3_aa: CASSPEGLAGVEQYF; cdr3_nt: TGCGCCAGCAGCCCCGAGGGACTAGCGGGAGTCGAGCAGTACTTC; clone_size: NA; j_call: TRBJ2-7; v_call: TRBV5-1; d_call: TRBD2
cdr3_aa: CASSLDRVNQPQHF; cdr3_nt: TGTGCCAGCAGCCTGGACAGGGTCAATCAGCCCCAGCATTTT; clone_size: NA; j_call: TRBJ1-5; v_call: TRBV7-9; d_call: TRBD1
cdr3_aa: CATSGRENGETQYF; cdr3_nt: TGTGCCACCAGTGGGCGGGAGAATGGAGAGACCCAGTACTTC; clone_size: NA; j_call: TRBJ2-5; v_call: TRBV9; d_call: TRBD2
cdr3_aa: CASSPGQGTEAFF; cdr3_nt: TGTGCCAGCTCGCCGGGACAGGGCACTGAAGCTTTCTTT; clone_size: NA; j_call: TRBJ1-1; v_call: TRBV18; d_call: TRBD1
cdr3_aa: CASRTSRYPYEQYF; cdr3_nt: TGTGCCAGCAGGACTAGCCGGTACCCCTACGAGCAGTACTTC; clone_size: NA; j_call: TRBJ2-7; v_call: TRBV27; d_call: TRBD2
cdr3_aa: CASRLTPTSTDTQYF; cdr3_nt: TGCGCCAGCAGATTGACTCCTACTAGCACAGATACGCAGTATTTT; clone_size: NA; j_call: TRBJ2-3; v_call: TRBV5-1; d_call: NA
cdr3_aa: CASSASRGYYEQYF; cdr3_nt: TGTGCCAGCAGTGCCTCCAGGGGTTACTACGAGCAGTACTTC; clone_size: NA; j_call: TRBJ2-7; v_call: TRBV6-1; d_call: NA
cdr3_aa: CASSNDRTQETQYF; cdr3_nt: TGCGCCAGCAGCAACGACAGGACCCAAGAGACCCAGTACTTC; clone_size: few; j_call: TRBJ2-5; v_call: TRBV5-1; d_call: NA
cdr3_aa: CASSAVGAEAFF; cdr3_nt: TGTGCCAGCAGCGCCGTAGGGGCTGAAGCTTTCTTT; clone_size: NA; j_call: TRBJ1-1; v_call: TRBV7-9; d_call: NA
cdr3_aa: CASSPSGTGELFF; cdr3_nt: TGTGCCAGTAGTCCCTCAGGGACCGGGGAGCTGTTTTTT; clone_size: NA; j_call: TRBJ2-2; v_call: TRBV19; d_call: NA
cdr3_aa: CASSSRRDPPLFF; cdr3_nt: TGTGCCAGCAGTTCACGGCGGGACCCTCCGCTGTTTTTT; clone_size: NA; j_call: TRBJ2-2; v_call: TRBV7-2; d_call: NA
cdr3_aa: CASRESGYSGNTIYF; cdr3_nt: TGTGCCAGCAGGGAATCAGGATACTCTGGAAACACCATATATTTT; clone_size: NA; j_call: TRBJ1-3; v_call: TRBV6-5; d_call: NA
cdr3_aa: CASSLWAGDGYTF; cdr3_nt: TGTGCCAGCAGTTTATGGGCGGGTGATGGCTACACCTTC; clone_size: once; j_call: TRBJ1-2; v_call: TRBV27; d_call: NA
cdr3_aa: CAMSSGQTEQYF; cdr3_nt: TGTGCCATGTCGTCGGGTCAGACTGAGCAGTACTTC; clone_size: NA; j_call: TRBJ2-7; v_call: TRBV10-3; d_call: NA
cdr3_aa: CASSYTRANQPQHF; cdr3_nt: TGTGCCAGCAGTTATACCAGGGCTAATCAGCCCCAGCATTTT; clone_size: NA; j_call: TRBJ1-5; v_call: TRBV28; d_call: NA
cdr3_aa: CASSQEQQGLNIQYF; cdr3_nt: TGCGCCAGCAGCCAAGAGCAACAGGGTCTCAACATTCAGTACTTC; clone_size: NA; j_call: TRBJ2-4; v_call: TRBV4-3; d_call: NA
cdr3_aa: CASSLGLSYGYTF; cdr3_nt: TGTGCCAGCAGTTTGGGACTGAGCTATGGCTACACCTTC; clone_size: NA; j_call: TRBJ1-2; v_call: TRBV5-4; d_call: NA
cdr3_aa: CASSPPISLGGGEQYF; cdr3_nt: TGTGCCAGCAGTCCACCAATATCCCTGGGGGGGGGCGAGCAGTACTTC; clone_size: NA; j_call: TRBJ2-7; v_call: TRBV28; d_call: TRBD2
cdr3_aa: CASGFRTGPDTQYF; cdr3_nt: TGTGCCAGCGGATTTCGGACAGGGCCAGATACGCAGTATTTT; clone_size: NA; j_call: TRBJ2-3; v_call: TRBV7-2; d_call: TRBD1
cdr3_aa: CASSQDWGLGSNQPQHF; cdr3_nt: TGTGCCAGCAGCCAAGATTGGGGGCTTGGGAGCAATCAGCCCCAGCATTTT; clone_size: NA; j_call: TRBJ1-5; v_call: TRBV4-2; d_call: NA
cdr3_aa: CASSEAGGPYEQYF; cdr3_nt: TGTGCCAGCAGTGAAGCGGGAGGCCCCTACGAGCAGTACTTC; clone_size: once; j_call: TRBJ2-7; v_call: TRBV6-1; d_call: NA
cdr3_aa: CASRGSGPTQYF; cdr3_nt: TGTGCCAGCAGGGGAAGCGGACCCACCCAGTACTTC; clone_size: once; j_call: TRBJ2-5; v_call: TRBV6-5; d_call: NA
cdr3_aa: CASSLEAGASLSGELFF; cdr3_nt: TGTGCCAGCAGCTTAGAGGCGGGGGCGTCCCTATCCGGGGAGCTGTTTTTT; clone_size: once; j_call: TRBJ2-2; v_call: TRBV7-6; d_call: NA
cdr3_aa: CASNDPGSNLYNEQFF; cdr3_nt: TGTGCCAGCAATGACCCCGGGTCAAACCTTTACAATGAGCAGTTCTTC; clone_size: NA; j_call: TRBJ2-1; v_call: TRBV6-1; d_call: NA
cdr3_aa: CASSPNPGQGADTQYF; cdr3_nt: TGCGCCAGCAGCCCGAACCCGGGACAGGGTGCAGATACGCAGTATTTT; clone_size: NA; j_call: TRBJ2-3; v_call: TRBV5-1; d_call: TRBD1
cdr3_aa: CASSLGGSGRKSLTDTQYF; cdr3_nt: TGTGCCAGCAGCTTGGGTGGTAGCGGGAGAAAGTCCCTCACAGATACGCAGTATTTT; clone_size: NA; j_call: TRBJ2-3; v_call: TRBV5-4; d_call: TRBD2
cdr3_aa: CASSRNGPGLSYNSPLHF; cdr3_nt: TGTGCCAGTAGTCGAAACGGGCCAGGGCTCTCCTATAATTCACCCCTCCACTTT; clone_size: NA; j_call: TRBJ1-6; v_call: TRBV19; d_call: NA
cdr3_aa: CASSQGPPGTGDTEAFF; cdr3_nt: TGCGCCAGCAGCCAAGGCCCACCCGGGACAGGGGACACTGAAGCTTTCTTT; clone_size: few; j_call: TRBJ1-1; v_call: TRBV4-3; d_call: TRBD1
cdr3_aa: CASSEYSVETQYF; cdr3_nt: TGTGCCAGCAGTGAATATTCGGTAGAGACCCAGTACTTC; clone_size: NA; j_call: TRBJ2-5; v_call: TRBV25-1; d_call: NA
cdr3_aa: CASSQDWKTGYEQYF; cdr3_nt: TGTGCCAGCAGCCAAGACTGGAAAACGGGGTACGAGCAGTACTTC; clone_size: NA; j_call: TRBJ2-7; v_call: TRBV4-2; d_call: NA
cdr3_aa: CASSLTSSRDQQYF; cdr3_nt: TGTGCCAGCAGCTTAACAAGTTCGCGGGATCAGCAGTACTTC; clone_size: NA; j_call: TRBJ2-7; v_call: TRBV7-2; d_call: NA
cdr3_aa: CASSNTPSGSYEQYF; cdr3_nt: TGTGCCAGCTCCAATACCCCTAGCGGTAGTTACGAGCAGTACTTC; clone_size: NA; j_call: TRBJ2-7; v_call: TRBV6-1; d_call: TRBD2